The clone carrying this T cell receptor beta chain was seen only once. CDR1 is SGHVS and CDR2 is FQNEAQ in the germline V gene. CDR3 length equals 15 residues. V shed 4 bases, J shed 6 bases, and the junction held 5 bases outside the gene matches. This sample was taken from a study of T cell responses to AZD1222 COVID-19 vaccine. Assay: immunoSEQ multiplex PCR; the TCRdb copy retains only in-frame clones and omits some. The table lists roughly 150,000 clones, around 90% of them singletons. This sequence joins TRBV7-8 and TRBJ1-6; TRBD1 matches at 8 bases. The sequencing used peripheral blood, collected on day 0 of AZD1222 vaccination. The sequence derives from an adult in good health. CDR3 sequence (DNA): TGTGCCAGCAGCTCGGGACAGGAATTTAATTCACCCCTCCACTTT. Translated, it gives CASSSGQEFNSPLHF.